This T cell receptor beta chain is drawn from a study of blood T cell repertoires in COVID-19. The germline CDR1 and CDR2 sequences are MDHEN and SYDVKM. CDR3 size: 13 residues. With 8 bases removed from V and 5 bases from J, the gap between germline ends came to 15 bases. The protocol was immunoSEQ multiplex PCR, while the TCRdb copy is restricted to in-frame clones and leaves out a portion. The sample consists of 330,000 or so clones, approximately 84% of them appearing once. The count of this clone is one. Participants spanned ages about 18 to 100 years and resided in 20 to 30 US areas. V gene TRBV28 combines with J gene TRBJ2-5; D may be TRBD1 (7 bases). The receptor was isolated from a woman aged 25 to 39 who had recovered from COVID-19. Sequencing used PBMCs or T cells enriched from blood (not recorded which). The CDR3 protein is CASGGGVWETQYF. For the CDR3, the DNA is TGTGCCAGCGGAGGGGGCGTGTGGGAGACCCAGTACTTC.